These 14 T cell receptor beta chains share one sample of origin, sequenced in a study of T cell responses to AZD1222 COVID-19 vaccine. This table comes from immunoSEQ multiplex PCR, and its TCRdb copy is limited to in-frame clones, with some not included. Of about 94,000 clones listed, approximately 87% are singletons. This specimen was peripheral blood, taken 28 days after the second AZD1222 dose. All receptors derive from an adult who received the AZD1222 COVID-19 vaccine.

This chain links TRBV5-1 with TRBJ1-2; D is unclear. Germline V gives CDR1 SGHRS, CDR2 YFSETQ. This CDR3 has 13 residues. V lost 0 bases to trimming and J lost 4 bases, with 7 bases between them. The CDR3 loop is CASSLVSGYGYTF. The CDR3 nucleotides are TGCGCCAGCAGCTTGGTGTCAGGCTATGGCTACACCTTC.

This clone was seen once. The chain joins TRBV29-1 to TRBJ2-1; perhaps TRBD1 as D (6 bases). V was trimmed by 4 bases and J by 3 bases, leaving 10 bases between them. Germline CDR1 and CDR2: SQVTM and ANQGSEA. CDR3 length equals 13 residues. The CDR3 bases are TGCAGCGTTGTGGGGGACAACTACAATGAGCAGTTCTTC. Translation: CSVVGDNYNEQFF.

As for this clone: At one end the junction does not follow the germline gene, possibly because of a read error. The J gene is TRBJ2-7, the V gene TRBV7-9; 9 positions agree with TRBD2. The CDR3 is 14 amino acids. Looked up from germline, CDR1 is SEHNR and CDR2 is FQNEAQ (reference sequence). DNA of the CDR3: TGTGCCAGCAGCCTAGCGGGGATTACCTACGAGCAGTACTTC. Residues: CASSLAGITYEQYF.

The rearrangement links TRBV2 to TRBJ1-1; TRBD1 is a possible D gene (5 bases). This CDR3 has 14 amino acids. Germline-derived CDR1 and CDR2 are SNHLY and FYNNEI. The V end lost 8 bases, the J end lost 5 bases, and 18 bases lay between the germline ends. The CDR3 coding sequence is TGTGCCAGCGGAAGTAGGCGGGGGGAAACTGAAGCTTTCTTT. This sequence encodes CASGSRRGETEAFF.

The CDR3 DNA is TGTGCCAGCAGTTTTGCAGGGACATCCTACAATGAGCAGTTCTTC. It codes for CASSFAGTSYNEQFF. The genes are TRBV27 and TRBJ2-1, with D maybe TRBD1 (6 bases). CDR1 is MNHEY and CDR2 is SMNVEV in the germline V gene (reference sequence). CDR3 length equals 15 residues. The V and J ends lost 3 bases and 1 base respectively, with 10 bases between them.

In its sample, this clone was seen once. This chain uses TRBV18 with TRBJ2-6; no firm D call. V shed 2 bases and J shed 0 bases, with 8 bases lying between them. This CDR3 has 16 amino acids. Germline CDR1 and CDR2: KGHSH and LQKENI. CDR3: CASSPRHISGANVLTF. The CDR3 DNA follows: TGTGCCAGCTCACCAAGGCACATCTCTGGGGCCAACGTCCTGACTTTC.

The chain joins TRBV24-1 to TRBJ1-2; D remains ambiguous. With 1 base removed from V and 5 bases from J, the gap between germline ends came to 22 bases. The CDR3 runs to 18 residues. Germline CDR1 and CDR2: KGHDR and SFDVKD. The DNA for the CDR3 is TGTGCCACCAGTGATTTCGGGCAGCCTCGCCCAACAACTTATGGCTACACCTTC. Its translation is CATSDFGQPRPTTYGYTF.

CDR3 amino acids: CASSPIAGTRGEQYF. The DNA of the CDR3 is TGTGCCAGCAGCCCCATAGCCGGGACTAGGGGCGAGCAGTACTTC. The chain recombines TRBV3-1 (or the pseudogene TRBV3-2) with TRBJ2-7; 8 positions match TRBD2. Trimming took 4 bases from V and 6 from J; bases not matched to a gene: 11. The CDR3 loop spans 15 amino acids. Germline lookup yields CDR1 LGHDT and CDR2 YNNKEL (reference sequence).

The chain employs TRBV15 and TRBJ1-1, with D perhaps matching TRBD1 (5 bases). Trimming took off 1 base at V and 7 bases at J, with 13 bases between the two ends. Germline V lookup: CDR1 LNHNV, CDR2 YYDKDF (reference sequence). The CDR3 sequence is 14 residues long. CDR3 protein: CATSRVQGRGEAFF. For the CDR3, the DNA is TGTGCCACCAGCAGAGTTCAGGGTAGGGGTGAAGCTTTCTTT.

The J gene is TRBJ1-2, the V gene TRBV11-2; D gene ambiguous. With 1 base removed from V and 1 base from J, the gap between germline ends came to 4 bases. Germline V gene lookup returns CDR1 SGHAT and CDR2 FQNNGV. The CDR3 has 13 residues. CDR3 DNA: TGTGCCAGCAGCTTAGGGAGTAACTATGGCTACACCTTC. Translation gives CASSLGSNYGYTF.

This clone was counted once. The V call is TRBV5-8, the J call TRBJ2-1, with TRBD1 identical over 12 bases. The CDR3 spans 15 residues. Germline loops: CDR1 SGHTS, CDR2 YDEGEE. The ends lost 4 bases at V and 5 bases at J; junction bases unmatched: 4. The CDR3 nucleotides are TGTGCCAGCAGCCTAGGGACAGGGGGCAACAATGAGCAGTTCTTC. It specifies CASSLGTGGNNEQFF.

The rearrangement links TRBV6-2 or TRBV6-3 to TRBJ1-1; 7 bases line up with TRBD1. The CDR3 is 15 amino acids. The germline V gene encodes CDR1 MNHEY and CDR2 SVGEGT. V dropped 4 bases and J dropped 4; count of bases not matched to a gene: 9. CDR3 nucleotides: TGTGCCAGCAGTTCTCAGACAGGGAGGGGCACTGAAGCTTTCTTT. It yields the protein CASSSQTGRGTEAFF.

V usage is TRBV7-2 and J usage is TRBJ2-7, with 9 bases that match TRBD2. CDR3 length: 16 residues. The junction had 13 bases not matched to a gene; V was cut back by 5 bases and J by 5 bases. The V gene's germline CDR1 is SGHTA and CDR2 FQGNSA. CDR3 loop: CASSLPGASGEDEQYF. Here the CDR3 DNA reads TGTGCCAGCAGCCTCCCTGGGGCTAGCGGGGAGGACGAGCAGTACTTC.

This clone has a single count. V and J are TRBV5-8 and TRBJ2-5; D not certain. V was clipped by 0 bases and J by 1 base, with 16 bases between them. Looked up from germline, CDR1 is SGHTS and CDR2 is YDEGEE. The CDR3 runs to 17 residues. The CDR3 here is CASSLGRGQASQETQYF. The CDR3 DNA sequence: TGTGCCAGCAGCTTGGGACGTGGCCAGGCCAGCCAAGAGACCCAGTACTTC.